This T cell receptor beta chain was found in a study of cytotoxic CD8 clonotypes in ibrutinib-treated CLL. Study-wide context: Among responders, around 24 were partial and 2 complete; after median around 68 months, approximately 15 stayed remitted and approximately 12 progressed.

As concerns this clone: Its antigen is not identified.

Profiling relied on immunoSEQ multiplex PCR, and the TCRdb table lists in-frame clones only, not all of them. The table has some 26,000 clones, about 82% seen once. Broader study findings: Clonality went higher at ibrutinib response and then dropped back toward baseline at progression. Patients had baseline clonality above age-matched healthy donors, and this clonality moved with circulating CD8+ T-cell counts.

The sequence was collected from a human donor with chronic lymphocytic leukemia. Sequenced material: PBMCs, taken after 24 months of ibrutinib treatment.

The CDR3 region has the DNA TGTGCCAGCAGTGAAGAAAGGGCCCGGTCTGGAAACACCATATATTTT. Its protein product is CASSEERARSGNTIYF. This chain connects TRBV6-1 to TRBJ1-3; D gene ambiguous. The CDR3 spans 16 residues. Looked up from germline, CDR1 is MNHNS and CDR2 is SASEGT. Trimming removed 1 base from V and 1 base from J, with 11 bases in between.